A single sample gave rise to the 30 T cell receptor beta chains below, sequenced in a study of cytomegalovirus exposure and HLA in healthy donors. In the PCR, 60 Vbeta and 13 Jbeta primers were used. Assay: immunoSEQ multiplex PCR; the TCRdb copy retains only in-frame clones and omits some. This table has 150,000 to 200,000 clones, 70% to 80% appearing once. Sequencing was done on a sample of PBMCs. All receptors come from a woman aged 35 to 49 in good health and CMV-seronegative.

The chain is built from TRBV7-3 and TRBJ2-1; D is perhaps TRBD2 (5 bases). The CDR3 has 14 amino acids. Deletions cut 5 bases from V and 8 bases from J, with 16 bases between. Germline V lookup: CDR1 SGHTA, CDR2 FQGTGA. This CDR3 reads CASSPRTGGDEQFF. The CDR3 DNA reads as TGTGCCAGCAGCCCCCGGACTGGAGGCGATGAGCAGTTCTTC. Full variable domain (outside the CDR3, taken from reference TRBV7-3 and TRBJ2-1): GAGVSQTPSNKVTEKGKYVELRCDPISGHTALYWYRQSLGQGPEFLIYFQGTGAADDSGLPNDRFFAVRPEGSVSTLKIQRTERGDSAVYLCASSPRTGGDEQFFGPGTRLTVL.

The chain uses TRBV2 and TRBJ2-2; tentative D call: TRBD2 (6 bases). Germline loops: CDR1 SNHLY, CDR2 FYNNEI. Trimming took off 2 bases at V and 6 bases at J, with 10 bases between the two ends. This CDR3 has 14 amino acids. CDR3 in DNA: TGTGCCAGCAGTGAAACTAGCCGCTCCGGGGAGCTGTTTTTT. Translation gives CASSETSRSGELFF.

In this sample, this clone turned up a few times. The CDR3, as DNA: TGTGCCAGCAGCTTAGATCGGGGTACCGAGAAAACTGAAGCTTTCTTT. This translates into CASSLDRGTEKTEAFF. This sequence joins TRBV11-2 and TRBJ1-1; D is ambiguous. Germline V gene data show CDR1 as SGHAT and CDR2 as FQNNGV. V was cut by 0 bases and J by 5 bases, with 16 bases left in between. CDR3 length: 16 amino acids.

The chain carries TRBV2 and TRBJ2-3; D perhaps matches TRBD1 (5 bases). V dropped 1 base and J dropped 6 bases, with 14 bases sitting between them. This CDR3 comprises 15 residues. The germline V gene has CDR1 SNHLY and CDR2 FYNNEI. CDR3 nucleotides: TGTGCCAGCAGTGAAGAATGGCCCAGGGATGATACGCAGTATTTT. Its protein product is CASSEEWPRDDTQYF.

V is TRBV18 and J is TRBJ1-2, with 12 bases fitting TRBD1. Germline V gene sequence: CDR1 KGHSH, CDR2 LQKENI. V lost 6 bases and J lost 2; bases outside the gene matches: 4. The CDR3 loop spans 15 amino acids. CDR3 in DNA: TGTGCCAGCTCTCCGGGACAGGGGGCCAACTATGGCTACACCTTC. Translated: CASSPGQGANYGYTF.

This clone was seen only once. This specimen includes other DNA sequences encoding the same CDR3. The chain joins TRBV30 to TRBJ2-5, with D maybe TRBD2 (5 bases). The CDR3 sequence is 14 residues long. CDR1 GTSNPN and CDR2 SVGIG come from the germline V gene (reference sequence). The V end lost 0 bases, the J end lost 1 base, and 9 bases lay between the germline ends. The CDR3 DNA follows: TGTGCCTGGAGTGTTGGAGGTTCCCAAGAGACCCAGTACTTC. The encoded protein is CAWSVGGSQETQYF.

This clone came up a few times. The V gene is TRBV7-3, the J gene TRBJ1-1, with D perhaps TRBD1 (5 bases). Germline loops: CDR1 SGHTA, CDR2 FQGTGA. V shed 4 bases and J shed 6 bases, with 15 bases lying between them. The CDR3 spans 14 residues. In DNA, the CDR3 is TGTGCCAGCAGCTCATCAGGGAAAGTAGCTGAAGCTTTCTTT. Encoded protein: CASSSSGKVAEAFF.

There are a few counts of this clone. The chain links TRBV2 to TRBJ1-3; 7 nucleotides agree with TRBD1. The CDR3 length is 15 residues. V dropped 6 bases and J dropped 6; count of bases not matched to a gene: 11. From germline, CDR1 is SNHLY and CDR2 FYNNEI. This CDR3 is CASRDEGARANTIYF. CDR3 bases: TGTGCCAGCAGGGACGAGGGGGCCAGAGCAAACACCATATATTTT.

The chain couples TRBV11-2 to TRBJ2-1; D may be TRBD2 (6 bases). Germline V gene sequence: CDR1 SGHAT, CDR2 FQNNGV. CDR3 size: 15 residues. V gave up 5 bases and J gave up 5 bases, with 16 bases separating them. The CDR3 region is CASSPRRDVDNEQFF. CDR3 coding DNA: TGTGCCAGCAGCCCTCGGCGGGATGTAGACAATGAGCAGTTCTTC.

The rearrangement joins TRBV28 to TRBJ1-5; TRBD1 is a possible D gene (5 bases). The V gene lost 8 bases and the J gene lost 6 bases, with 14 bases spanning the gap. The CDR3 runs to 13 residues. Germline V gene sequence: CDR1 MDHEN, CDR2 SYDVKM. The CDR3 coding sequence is TGTGCCAGCCTTCAAGGGAGGGGTCAGCCCCAGCATTTT. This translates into CASLQGRGQPQHF.

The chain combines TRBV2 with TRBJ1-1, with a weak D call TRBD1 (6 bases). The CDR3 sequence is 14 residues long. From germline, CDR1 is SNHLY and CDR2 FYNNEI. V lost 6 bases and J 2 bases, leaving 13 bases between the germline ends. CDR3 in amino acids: CASRNREINTEAFF. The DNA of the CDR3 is TGTGCCAGCAGGAACAGGGAGATAAACACTGAAGCTTTCTTT. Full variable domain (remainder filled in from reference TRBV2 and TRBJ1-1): EPEVTQTPSHQVTQMGQEVILRCVPISNHLYFYWYRQILGQKVEFLVSFYNNEISEKSEIFDDQFSVERPDGSNFTLKIRSTKLEDSAMYFCASRNREINTEAFFGQGTRLTVV.

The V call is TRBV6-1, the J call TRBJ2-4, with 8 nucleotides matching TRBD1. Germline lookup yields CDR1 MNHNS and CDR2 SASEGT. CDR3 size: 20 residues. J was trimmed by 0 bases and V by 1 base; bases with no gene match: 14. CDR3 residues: CASSEVVKGQGTLAKNIQYF. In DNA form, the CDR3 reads TGTGCCAGCAGTGAAGTGGTCAAAGGACAGGGAACACTAGCCAAAAACATTCAGTACTTC.

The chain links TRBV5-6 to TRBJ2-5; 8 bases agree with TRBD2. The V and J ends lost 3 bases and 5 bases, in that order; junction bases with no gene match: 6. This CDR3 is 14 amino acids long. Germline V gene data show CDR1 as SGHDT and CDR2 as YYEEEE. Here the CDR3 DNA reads TGTGCCAGCAGCTGGAAAGCGGGAGCTGAGACCCAGTACTTC. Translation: CASSWKAGAETQYF.

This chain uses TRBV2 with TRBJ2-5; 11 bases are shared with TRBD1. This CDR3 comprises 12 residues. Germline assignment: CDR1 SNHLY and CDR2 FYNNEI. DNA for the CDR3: TGTGCTACCAGGACAGGGGGCGGAGAGCAGTACTTC. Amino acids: CATRTGGGEQYF.

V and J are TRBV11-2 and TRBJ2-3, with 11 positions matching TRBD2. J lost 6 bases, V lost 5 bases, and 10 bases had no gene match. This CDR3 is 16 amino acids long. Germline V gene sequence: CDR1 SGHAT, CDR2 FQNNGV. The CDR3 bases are TGTGCCAGCAGCAAGCAACTAGCGGGAGTAGTGGATACGCAGTATTTT. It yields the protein CASSKQLAGVVDTQYF.

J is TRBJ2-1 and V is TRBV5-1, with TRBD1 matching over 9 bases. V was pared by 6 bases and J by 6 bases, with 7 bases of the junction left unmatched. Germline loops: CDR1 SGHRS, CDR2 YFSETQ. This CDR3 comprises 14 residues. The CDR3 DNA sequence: TGCGCCAGCATTGGGACAGGGATAGGCAATGAGCAGTTCTTC. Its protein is CASIGTGIGNEQFF.

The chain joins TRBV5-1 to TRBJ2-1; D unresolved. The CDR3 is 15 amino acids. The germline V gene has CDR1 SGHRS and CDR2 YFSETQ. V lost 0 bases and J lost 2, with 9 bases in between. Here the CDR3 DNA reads TGCGCCAGCAGCTTGGAGAGGCTCACCTACAATGAGCAGTTCTTC. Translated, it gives CASSLERLTYNEQFF.

CDR3 amino acids: CASSLAPSGPSSYEQYF. The CDR3 nucleotides are TGCGCCAGCAGCTTGGCCCCTAGCGGGCCTAGCTCCTACGAGCAGTACTTC. J is TRBJ2-7 and V is TRBV5-1; 8 bases agree with TRBD2. V lost 0 bases and J lost 0; bases outside the gene matches: 8. This CDR3 region has 17 residues. The germline V gene has CDR1 SGHRS and CDR2 YFSETQ.

In DNA form, the CDR3 reads TGCGCCAGCAGCCAAGATGGGACAGGGGGATTGAACACTGAAGCTTTCTTT. Its protein product is CASSQDGTGGLNTEAFF. The gene calls are TRBV4-1 and TRBJ1-1; 11 nucleotides align to TRBD1. Germline values: CDR1 MGHRA, CDR2 YSYEKL. The junction had 3 bases not matched to a gene; V was cut back by 0 bases and J by 0 bases. This CDR3 is 17 amino acids long.

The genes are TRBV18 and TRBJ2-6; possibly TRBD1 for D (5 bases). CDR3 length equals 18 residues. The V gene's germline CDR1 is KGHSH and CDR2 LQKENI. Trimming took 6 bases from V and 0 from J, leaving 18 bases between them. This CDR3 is CASSHLTGASSGANVLTF. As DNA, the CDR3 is TGTGCCAGCTCGCATTTGACTGGGGCCAGCTCTGGGGCCAACGTCCTGACTTTC.

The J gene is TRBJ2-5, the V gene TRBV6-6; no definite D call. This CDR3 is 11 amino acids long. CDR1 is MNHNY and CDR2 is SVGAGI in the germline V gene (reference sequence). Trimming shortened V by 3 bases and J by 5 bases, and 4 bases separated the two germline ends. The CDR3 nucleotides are TGTGCCAGCAGTTATCGGGAGACCCAGTACTTC. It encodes CASSYRETQYF.

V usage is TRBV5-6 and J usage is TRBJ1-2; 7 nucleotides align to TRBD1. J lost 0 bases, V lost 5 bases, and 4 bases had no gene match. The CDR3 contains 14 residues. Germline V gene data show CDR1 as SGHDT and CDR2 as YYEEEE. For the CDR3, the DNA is TGTGCCAGCAGACTGACAGGGACTAACTATGGCTACACCTTC. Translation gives CASRLTGTNYGYTF. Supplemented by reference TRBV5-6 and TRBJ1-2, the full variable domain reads DAGVTQSPTHLIKTRGQQVTLRCSPKSGHDTVSWYQQALGQGPQFIFQYYEEEERQRGNFPDRFSGHQFPNYSSELNVNALLLGDSALYLCASRLTGTNYGYTFGSGTRLTVV.

Written as DNA, the CDR3 is TGTGCCAGCAGCTTAGAGCCGACAGGGTGGGCTGAAGCTTTCTTT. Amino acid sequence: CASSLEPTGWAEAFF. The chain has TRBV7-9 and TRBJ1-1; 7 nucleotides match TRBD1. This CDR3 spans 15 amino acids. Looked up from germline, CDR1 is SEHNR and CDR2 is FQNEAQ (reference sequence). With V trimmed by 1 base and J by 6 bases, 8 bases remained unmatched.

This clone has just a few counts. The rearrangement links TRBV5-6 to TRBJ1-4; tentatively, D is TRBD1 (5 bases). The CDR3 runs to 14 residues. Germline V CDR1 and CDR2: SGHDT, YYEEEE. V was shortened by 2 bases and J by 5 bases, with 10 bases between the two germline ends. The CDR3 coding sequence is TGTGCCAGCAGCTTCAGACAGCCGAATGAAAAACTGTTTTTT. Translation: CASSFRQPNEKLFF.

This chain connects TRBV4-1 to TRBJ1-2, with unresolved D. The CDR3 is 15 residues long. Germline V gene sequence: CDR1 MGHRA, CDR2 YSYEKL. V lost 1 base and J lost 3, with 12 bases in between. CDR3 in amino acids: CASSQALQEDYGYTF. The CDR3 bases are TGCGCCAGCAGCCAAGCTCTGCAGGAAGACTATGGCTACACCTTC.

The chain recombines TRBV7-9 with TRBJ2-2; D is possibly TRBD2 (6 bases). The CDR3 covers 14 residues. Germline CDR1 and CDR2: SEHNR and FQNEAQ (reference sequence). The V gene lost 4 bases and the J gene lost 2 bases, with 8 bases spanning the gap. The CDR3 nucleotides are TGTGCCAGCAGCTGGGACTCTAACACCGGGGAGCTGTTTTTT. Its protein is CASSWDSNTGELFF.

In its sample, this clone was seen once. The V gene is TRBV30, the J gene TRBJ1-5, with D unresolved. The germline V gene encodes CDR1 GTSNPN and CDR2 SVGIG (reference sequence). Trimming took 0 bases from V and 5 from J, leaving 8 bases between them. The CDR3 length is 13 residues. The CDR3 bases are TGTGCCTGGAGTGTAATCGGGGATCAGCCCCAGCATTTT. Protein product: CAWSVIGDQPQHF.

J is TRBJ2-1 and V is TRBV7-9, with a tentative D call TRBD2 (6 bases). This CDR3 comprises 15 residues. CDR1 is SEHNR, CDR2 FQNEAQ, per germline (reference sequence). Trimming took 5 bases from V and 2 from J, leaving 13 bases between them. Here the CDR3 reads CASSPGELTYNEQFF. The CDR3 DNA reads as TGTGCCAGCAGCCCGGGGGAACTTACCTACAATGAGCAGTTCTTC. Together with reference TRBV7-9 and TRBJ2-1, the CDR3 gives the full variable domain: DTGVSQNPRHKITKRGQNVTFRCDPISEHNRLYWYRQTLGQGPEFLTYFQNEAQLEKSRLLSDRFSAERPKGSFSTLEIQRTEQGDSAMYLCASSPGELTYNEQFFGPGTRLTVL.

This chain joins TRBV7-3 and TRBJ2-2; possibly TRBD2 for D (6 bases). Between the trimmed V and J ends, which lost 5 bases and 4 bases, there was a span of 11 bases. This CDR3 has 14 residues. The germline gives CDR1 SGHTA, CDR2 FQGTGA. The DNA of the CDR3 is TGTGCCAGCAGCGGGGGGAGCTCCACCGGGGAGCTGTTTTTT. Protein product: CASSGGSSTGELFF.

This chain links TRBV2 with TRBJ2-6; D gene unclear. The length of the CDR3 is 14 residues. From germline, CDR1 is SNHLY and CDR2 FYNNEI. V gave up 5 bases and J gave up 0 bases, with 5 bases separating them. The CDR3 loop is CASSYSSGANVLTF. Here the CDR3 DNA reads TGTGCCAGCAGTTACAGCTCTGGGGCCAACGTCCTGACTTTC.